The 5 T cell receptor beta chains below were found in one sample sequenced in a study of post-analysis software for immune sequencing data. Researchers reported that TCR beta cDNA libraries carried unique molecular identifiers. TCRdb redid the calling of the PCR reads with MiXCR, one entry per CDR3 protein. The sample carries 380,000 or so distinct CDR3 sequences, around 33% recorded once. Which antigens these TCRs recognize remains unknown. General study results and limits: In patients, TRBV5-6, TRBV5-1 and TRBV20-1 belonged to four or five TRBV segments found more frequently than in controls.

Source material: blood. These receptors were obtained from a girl aged 10 to 17 with multiple sclerosis.

This rearrangement joins TRBV27 to TRBJ2-7; 8 positions agree with TRBD1. Germline CDR1 and CDR2: MNHEY and SMNVEV (reference sequence). This CDR3 has 13 amino acids. The ends lost 10 bases at V and 3 bases at J; junction bases unmatched: 8. The CDR3: CATGQEGDYEQYF. The CDR3 bases are TGTGCCACGGGACAGGAGGGGGACTACGAGCAGTACTTC.

About this clonotype: This may be a read error: a much more frequent sequence differs by one nucleotide. V is TRBV4-2 and J is TRBJ1-2; D gene uncertain. The CDR3 length is 13 residues. Between the trimmed V and J ends, which lost 4 bases and 5 bases, there was a span of 11 bases. Germline V gene sequence: CDR1 LGHNA, CDR2 YNFKEQ. In DNA form, the CDR3 reads TGTGCCAGCAGCCCCTCGATAGGGTATGGCTACACCTTC. Residues: CASSPSIGYGYTF.

At least ten counts were recorded for this clonotype. The chain joins TRBV5-1 to TRBJ2-7; D gene unclear. From germline, CDR1 is SGHRS and CDR2 YFSETQ. Trimming removed 1 base from V and 4 bases from J, with 9 bases in between. This CDR3 region has 13 residues. CDR3 sequence reads: CASSLTDSYEQYF. The CDR3 DNA reads TGCGCCAGCAGCTTGACAGATTCATACGAGCAGTACTTC.

The rearrangement links TRBV20-1 to TRBJ2-7; 9 bases fit TRBD2. The ends lost 0 bases at V and 4 bases at J; junction bases unmatched: 16. The CDR3 length is 18 residues. Per germline, CDR1 DFQATT and CDR2 SNEGSKA (reference sequence). The CDR3 nucleotides are TGCAGTGCTAGAGATCAGACCAGGGCGGGGGGGGACCCTTACGAGCAGTACTTC. It specifies CSARDQTRAGGDPYEQYF.

The rearrangement joins TRBV10-3 to TRBJ2-7; D call uncertain. The CDR3 runs to 16 residues. Trimming cost V 2 bases and J 0 bases, with 14 bases left between them. Per the germline V gene, CDR1 is ENHRY and CDR2 is SYGVKD. The CDR3 coding sequence is TGTGCCATCAGTGAGACCGGTCTCGAGGCCTCCTACGAGCAGTACTTC. Its translation is CAISETGLEASYEQYF.